Listed below are T cell receptor beta chains from one sample, sequenced in a study of PD-1 blockade in classical Hodgkin lymphoma. Profiled with immunoSEQ multiplex PCR; TCRdb holds only in-frame clones, not every one. The table lists 20,000 to 30,000 clones, about 90% of them singletons. Sequences were obtained from CD4+ T cells from blood. The source is a human donor with classical Hodgkin lymphoma. Each CDR3 is given with its conserved first and last residue. D genes are given only for firm matches. Size tells how often a clone was seen (once, few, many) or the class of an expanded clone, and some rows leave it out.

>.|.|TRBV6-5|TRBJ2-4
TGTGCCAGCAGTAGAGAAAACATTCAGTACTTC
CASSRENIQYF
>.|.|TRBV5-1|TRBJ1-2
TGCGCCAGCAGCCCGACCGCTGGACCTACCTATGGCTACACCTTC
CASSPTAGPTYGYTF
>.|.|TRBV19|TRBJ2-3
TGTGCCAGTAGTATGACCACAGATACGCAGTATTTT
CASSMTTDTQYF
>TRBD1|.|TRBV15|TRBJ1-6
TGTGCCACCAGCAGAGACCCAGGGGGTGATAATTCACCCCTCCACTTT
CATSRDPGGDNSPLHF
>.|.|TRBV7-2|TRBJ1-3
TGTGCCAGCAGCATAGGGTCTGGGGCAGGAAACACCATATATTTT
CASSIGSGAGNTIYF
>.|.|TRBV23-1|TRBJ2-6
TGCGCCAGCAGTCCCAAAAAGGGCTCTGGGGCCAACGTCCTGACTTTC
CASSPKKGSGANVLTF
>TRBD1|.|TRBV5-6|TRBJ2-7
TGTGCCAGCAGCTACTTGGACAGGGGGCGGGAGCAGTACTTC
CASSYLDRGREQYF
>.|few|TRBV7-9|TRBJ1-2
TGTGCCAGCAGCTCCAGTGGGGGGGATCCGATCTATGGCTACACCTTC
CASSSSGGDPIYGYTF
>TRBD1|.|TRBV25-1|TRBJ2-5
TGTGCCAGCAGTGAATATCGGACAGGAGTAGAAGAGACCCAGTACTTC
CASSEYRTGVEETQYF
>TRBD2|once|TRBV11-2|TRBJ2-5
TGTGCCAGCAGCCCCCGGCCCGGGACTAGCGGGGGGCCGGAGACCCAGTACTTC
CASSPRPGTSGGPETQYF
>.|.|TRBV19|TRBJ2-2
TGTGCCCCGGGTATCGGGGGTGGGAACACCGGGGAGCTGTTTTTT
CAPGIGGGNTGELFF
>.|.|TRBV7-2|TRBJ2-5
TGTGCCAGCAGCTTAAGGAGAAAAGAGACCCAGTACTTC
CASSLRRKETQYF
>TRBD1|.|TRBV18|TRBJ2-7
TGTGCCAGCTCCGGACAGGGGATGAGCTCCTACGAGCAGTACTTC
CASSGQGMSSYEQYF
>TRBD1|.|TRBV7-9|TRBJ1-2
TGTGCCAGCAGCTTATCAACAGGGGAGGTCTATGGCTACACCTTC
CASSLSTGEVYGYTF
>.|.|TRBV7-9|TRBJ2-3
TGTGCCAGCAGCTTCCCCGTGGGTTCAGGCGTTGAAGGAGCAGATACGCAGTATTTT
CASSFPVGSGVEGADTQYF
>TRBD2|.|TRBV27|TRBJ2-3
TGTGCCAGCAGTTTATTAGCGGGGGGGAATACGCAGTATTTT
CASSLLAGGNTQYF
>.|.|TRBV4-1|TRBJ2-1
TGCGCCAGCAGCTCCTACTACCAGGGCAATGAGCAGTTCTTC
CASSSYYQGNEQFF
>TRBD2|.|TRBV5-1|TRBJ2-2
TGCGCCAGCAGCCCAAGACTAGCGGGGGGGAACACCGGGGAGCTGTTTTTT
CASSPRLAGGNTGELFF
>.|once|TRBV9|TRBJ2-2
TGTGCCAGCAGCCCGAGGACAGCGAACACCGGGGAGCTGTTTTTT
CASSPRTANTGELFF
>.|.|TRBV23-1|TRBJ1-1
TGCGCCAGTAAGCGTGAAGCTTTCTTT
CASKREAFF
>.|.|TRBV11-2|TRBJ1-3
TGTGCCAGCAGCTTAGGGAGGGGCCCGTTCTCTGGAAACACCATATATTTT
CASSLGRGPFSGNTIYF
>.|.|TRBV7-3|TRBJ2-6
TGTGCCAGCAGCCCAATCGGTACCAGCTCTGGGGCCAACGTCCTGACTTTC
CASSPIGTSSGANVLTF
>TRBD2|once|TRBV7-2|TRBJ2-5
TGTGCCAGCAGCGGCGCGGGGGGCCCGGAGACCCAGTACTTC
CASSGAGGPETQYF
>.|.|TRBV27|TRBJ1-4
TGTGCCAGCAGTTTTGCAGGGGCCGATGAAAAACTGTTTTTT
CASSFAGADEKLFF
>.|.|TRBV18|TRBJ1-4
TGTGCCAGCAGCCGACAGGTTCAGGCAACTAATGAAAAACTGTTTTTT
CASSRQVQATNEKLFF
>.|once|TRBV15|TRBJ2-7
TGTGCCACCAGCAGGTCACAGGTCTCCTACGAGCAGTACTTC
CATSRSQVSYEQYF
>.|.|TRBV5-1|TRBJ2-3
TGCGCCAGCAGCTTGGCCACAGGGAGCACAGATACGCAGTATTTT
CASSLATGSTDTQYF
>.|.|TRBV7-6|TRBJ2-7
TGTGCCAGCAGCTTAGGTACTGGGCCTCGTGCAGCGAACTACGAGCAGTACTTC
CASSLGTGPRAANYEQYF
>TRBD1|.|TRBV7-8|TRBJ1-5
TGTGCCAGCAGCTTATTGGGACAGGGTTTTTGGAATCAGCCCCAGCATTTT
CASSLLGQGFWNQPQHF
>TRBD1|.|TRBV5-5|TRBJ1-1
TGTGCCAGCAGCTTCACAGGGGAGGACACTGAAGCTTTCTTT
CASSFTGEDTEAFF
>.|.|TRBV15|TRBJ1-3
TGTGCCACCAGCAGAGATAGGCGACGGTACTCTGGAAACACCATATATTTT
CATSRDRRRYSGNTIYF
>.|.|TRBV6-5|TRBJ1-5
TGTGCCAGCAGTTACAGACTCGATCAGCCCCAGCATTTT
CASSYRLDQPQHF
>TRBD2|.|TRBV19|TRBJ2-1
TGTGCCAGTAGTAGGAGTAGCGGGGGGCACAATGAGCAGTTCTTC
CASSRSSGGHNEQFF
>.|.|TRBV11-1|TRBJ2-1
TGTGCCAGCAGCTTAACTCTCGGGGCAAATGAGCAGTTCTTC
CASSLTLGANEQFF
>TRBD1|.|TRBV10-3|TRBJ1-2
TGTGCCATCAGCACCGGGACAGCCTATGGCTACACCTTC
CAISTGTAYGYTF
>.|.|TRBV15|TRBJ2-2
TGTGCCACCAGCAGAGATCCCCCTTACACCGGGGAGCTGTTTTTT
CATSRDPPYTGELFF
>.|.|TRBV5-4|TRBJ1-6
TGTGCCAGCAGCCGGGCAGGGTTGGTGCAGAATTCACCCCTCCACTTT
CASSRAGLVQNSPLHF
>.|.|TRBV7-2|TRBJ2-2
TGTGCCAGCAGCTTAGTCCTCGGGAACACCGGGGAGCTGTTTTTT
CASSLVLGNTGELFF
>.|.|TRBV2|TRBJ2-3
TGTGCCAGCAGTGAAGACGGGGGATGGACAGATACGCAGTATTTT
CASSEDGGWTDTQYF
>TRBD1|.|TRBV7-9|TRBJ2-3
TGTGCCAGCAGCGGGACAGGGGACAGCACAGATACGCAGTATTTT
CASSGTGDSTDTQYF
>.|.|TRBV4-3|TRBJ2-3
TGCGCCAGCAGCCAAGTACTCCCAGGGGATACGCAGTATTTT
CASSQVLPGDTQYF
>TRBD1|.|TRBV2|TRBJ2-3
TGTGCCACTCAGGGGGTAGGCACAGATACGCAGTATTTT
CATQGVGTDTQYF
>.|.|TRBV18|TRBJ2-2
TGTGCCAGCTCAGCTACTAACACCGGGGAGCTGTTTTTT
CASSATNTGELFF
>.|.|TRBV7-2|TRBJ1-5
TGTGCCAGCAGCAACAGAGGAAATCAGCCCCAGCATTTT
CASSNRGNQPQHF
>.|.|TRBV7-6|TRBJ2-7
TGTGCCAGCAGCTTAGAACAGGGTCCCTACGAGCAGTACTTC
CASSLEQGPYEQYF
>.|.|TRBV7-9|TRBJ2-2
TGTGCCAGCAGCTCCGCCCGTAACACCGGGGAGCTGTTTTTT
CASSSARNTGELFF
>.|.|TRBV7-8|TRBJ2-3
TGTGCCAGCGGTAGGCGCCCTGACACAGATACGCAGTATTTT
CASGRRPDTDTQYF
>.|.|TRBV6-1|TRBJ1-2
TGTGCCAGCAGTGACGGCCCCGGGCAGCGAGGCTACACCTTC
CASSDGPGQRGYTF
>.|few|TRBV5-8|TRBJ1-6
TGTGCCAGCAGCTTGGCCCCATCGGCCCTCCACTTT
CASSLAPSALHF
>TRBD1|.|TRBV19|TRBJ2-2
TGTGCCAGTAGTACGGGACAGGGGAGGTACACCGGGGAGCTGTTTTTT
CASSTGQGRYTGELFF
>.|.|TRBV5-1|TRBJ2-5
TGCGCCAGCAGCTTGGACTCCAGGTATTCGGAGACCCAGTACTTC
CASSLDSRYSETQYF